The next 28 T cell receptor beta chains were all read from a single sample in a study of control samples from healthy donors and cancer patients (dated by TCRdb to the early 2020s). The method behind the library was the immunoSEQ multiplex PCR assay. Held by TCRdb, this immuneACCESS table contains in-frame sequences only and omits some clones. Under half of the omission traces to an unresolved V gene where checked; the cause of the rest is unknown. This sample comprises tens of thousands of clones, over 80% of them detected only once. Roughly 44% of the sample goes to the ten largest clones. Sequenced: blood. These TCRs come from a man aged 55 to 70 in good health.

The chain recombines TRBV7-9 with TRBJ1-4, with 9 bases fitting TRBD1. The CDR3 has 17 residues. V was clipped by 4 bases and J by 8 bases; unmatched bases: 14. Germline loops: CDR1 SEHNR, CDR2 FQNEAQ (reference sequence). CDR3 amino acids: CASSWGQGGTFEEKLFF. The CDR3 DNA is TGTGCCAGCAGCTGGGGACAGGGAGGGACTTTTGAAGAAAAACTGTTTTTT.

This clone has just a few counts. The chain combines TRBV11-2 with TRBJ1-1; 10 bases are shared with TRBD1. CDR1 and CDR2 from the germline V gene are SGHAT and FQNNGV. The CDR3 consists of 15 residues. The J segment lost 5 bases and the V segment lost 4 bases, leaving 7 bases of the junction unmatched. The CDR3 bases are TGTGCCAGCAGCTCCACGACAGGGGGCGGAACTGAAGCTTTCTTT. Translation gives CASSSTTGGGTEAFF.

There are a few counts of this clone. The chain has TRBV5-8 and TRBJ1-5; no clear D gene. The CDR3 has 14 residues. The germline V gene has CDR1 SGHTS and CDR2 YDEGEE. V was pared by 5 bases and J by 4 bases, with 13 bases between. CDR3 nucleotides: TGTGCCAGCAGTGTCCTCTACTATAATCAGCCCCAGCATTTT. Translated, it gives CASSVLYYNQPQHF.

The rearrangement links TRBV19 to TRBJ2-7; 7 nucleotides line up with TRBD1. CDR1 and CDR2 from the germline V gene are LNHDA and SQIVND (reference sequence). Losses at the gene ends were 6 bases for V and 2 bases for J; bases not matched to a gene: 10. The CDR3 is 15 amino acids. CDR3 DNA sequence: TGTGCCAGTAGAGGGCTAAAGGGGGCGGCCTACGAGCAGTACTTC. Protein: CASRGLKGAAYEQYF.

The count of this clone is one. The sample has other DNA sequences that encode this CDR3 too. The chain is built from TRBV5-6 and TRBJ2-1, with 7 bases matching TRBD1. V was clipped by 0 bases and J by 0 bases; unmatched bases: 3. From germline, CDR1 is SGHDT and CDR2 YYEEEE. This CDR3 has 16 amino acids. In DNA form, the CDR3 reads TGTGCCAGCAGCTTGGGTGCAGGGGGCTCCTACAATGAGCAGTTCTTC. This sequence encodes CASSLGAGGSYNEQFF.

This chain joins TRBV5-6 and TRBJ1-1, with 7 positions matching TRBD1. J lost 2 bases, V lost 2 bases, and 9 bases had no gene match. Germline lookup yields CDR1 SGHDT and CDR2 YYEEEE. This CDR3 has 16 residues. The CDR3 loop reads CASSFRRGLPNTEAFF. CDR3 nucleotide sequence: TGTGCCAGCAGCTTCCGGAGGGGGCTACCTAACACTGAAGCTTTCTTT.

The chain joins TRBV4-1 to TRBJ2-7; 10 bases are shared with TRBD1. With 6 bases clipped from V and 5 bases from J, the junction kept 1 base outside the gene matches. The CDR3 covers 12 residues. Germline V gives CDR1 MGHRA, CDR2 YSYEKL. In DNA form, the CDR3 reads TGCGCCAGCAGGGGGACAGGGGACGAGCAGTACTTC. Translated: CASRGTGDEQYF.

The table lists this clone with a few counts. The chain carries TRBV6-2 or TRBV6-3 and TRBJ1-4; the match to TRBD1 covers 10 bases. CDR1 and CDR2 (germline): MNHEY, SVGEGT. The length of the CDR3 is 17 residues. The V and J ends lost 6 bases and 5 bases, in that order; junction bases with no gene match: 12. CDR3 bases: TGTGCCAGCAGCCCTTGGGGGACAGGGGTTGGCAATGAAAAACTGTTTTTT. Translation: CASSPWGTGVGNEKLFF.

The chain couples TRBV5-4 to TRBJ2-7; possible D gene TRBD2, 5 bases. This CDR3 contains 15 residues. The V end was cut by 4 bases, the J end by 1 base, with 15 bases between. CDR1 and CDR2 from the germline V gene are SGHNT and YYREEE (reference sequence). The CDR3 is CASSRGGSLSYEQYF. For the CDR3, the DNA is TGTGCCAGCAGCCGTGGAGGCTCCCTATCCTACGAGCAGTACTTC.

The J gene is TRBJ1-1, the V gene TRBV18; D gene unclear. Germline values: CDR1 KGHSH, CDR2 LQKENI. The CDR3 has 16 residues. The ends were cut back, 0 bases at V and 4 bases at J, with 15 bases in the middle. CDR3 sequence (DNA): TGTGCCAGCTCACCACCGGGGTCCCCCCGAGGCACTGAAGCTTTCTTT. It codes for CASSPPGSPRGTEAFF.

The CDR3 is CASSSTGTVNTEAFF. As DNA, the CDR3 is TGTGCCAGCAGCTCCACCGGGACAGTGAACACTGAAGCTTTCTTT. The chain is built from TRBV11-2 and TRBJ1-1; the match to TRBD1 covers 7 bases. The V gene's germline CDR1 is SGHAT and CDR2 FQNNGV. This CDR3 contains 15 residues. With V trimmed by 4 bases and J by 0 bases, 5 bases remained unmatched.

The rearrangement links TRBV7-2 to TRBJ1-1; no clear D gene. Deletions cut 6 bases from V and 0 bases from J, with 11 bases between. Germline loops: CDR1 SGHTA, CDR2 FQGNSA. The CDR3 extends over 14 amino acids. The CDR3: CASSGHSMNTEAFF. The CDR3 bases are TGTGCCAGCAGTGGGCACAGCATGAACACTGAAGCTTTCTTT.

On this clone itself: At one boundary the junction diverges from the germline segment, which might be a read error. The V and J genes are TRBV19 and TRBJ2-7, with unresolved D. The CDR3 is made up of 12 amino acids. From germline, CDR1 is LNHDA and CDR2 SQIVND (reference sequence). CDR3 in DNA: TGTGCCAGTAGTATTTTGGACGGAGCTCCGAGCTTC. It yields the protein CASSILDGAPSF.

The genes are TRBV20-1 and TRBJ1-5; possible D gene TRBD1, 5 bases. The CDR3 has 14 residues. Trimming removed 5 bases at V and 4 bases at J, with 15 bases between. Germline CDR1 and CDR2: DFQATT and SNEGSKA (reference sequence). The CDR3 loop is CSARGGLGNQPQHF. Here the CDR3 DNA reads TGCAGTGCTCGTGGGGGTCTCGGTAATCAGCCCCAGCATTTT.

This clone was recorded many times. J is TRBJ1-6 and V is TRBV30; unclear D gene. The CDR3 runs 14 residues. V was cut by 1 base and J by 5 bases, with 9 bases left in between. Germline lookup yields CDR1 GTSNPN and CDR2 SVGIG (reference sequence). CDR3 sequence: CAWSEGQDNSPLHF. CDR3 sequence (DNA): TGTGCCTGGAGTGAAGGGCAGGATAATTCACCCCTCCACTTT.

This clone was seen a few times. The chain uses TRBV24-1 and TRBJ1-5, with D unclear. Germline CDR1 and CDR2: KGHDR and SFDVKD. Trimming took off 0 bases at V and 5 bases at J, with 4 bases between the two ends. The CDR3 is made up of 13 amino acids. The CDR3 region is CATSDLDDQPQHF. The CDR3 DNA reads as TGTGCCACCAGTGATTTGGACGATCAGCCCCAGCATTTT.

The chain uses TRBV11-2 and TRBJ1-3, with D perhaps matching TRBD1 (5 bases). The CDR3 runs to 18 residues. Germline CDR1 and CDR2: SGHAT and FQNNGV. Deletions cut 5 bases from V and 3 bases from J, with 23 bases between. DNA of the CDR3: TGTGCCAGCAGCCCCCGACACCCAGCTCAGGGTTATGGAAACACCATATATTTT. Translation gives CASSPRHPAQGYGNTIYF.

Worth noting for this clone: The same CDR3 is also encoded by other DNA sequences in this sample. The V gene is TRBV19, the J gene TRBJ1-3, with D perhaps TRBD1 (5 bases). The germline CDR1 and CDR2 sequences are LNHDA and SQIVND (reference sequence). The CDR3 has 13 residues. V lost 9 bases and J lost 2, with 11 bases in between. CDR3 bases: TGTGCCAGCTACCGGGACCCTGGAAACACCATATATTTT. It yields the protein CASYRDPGNTIYF.

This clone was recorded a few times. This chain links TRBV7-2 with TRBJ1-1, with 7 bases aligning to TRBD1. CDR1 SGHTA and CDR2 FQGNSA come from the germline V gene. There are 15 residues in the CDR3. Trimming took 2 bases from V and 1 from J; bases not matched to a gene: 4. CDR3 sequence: CASSLLGTANTEAFF. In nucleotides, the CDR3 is TGTGCCAGCAGCTTATTAGGGACAGCGAACACTGAAGCTTTCTTT.

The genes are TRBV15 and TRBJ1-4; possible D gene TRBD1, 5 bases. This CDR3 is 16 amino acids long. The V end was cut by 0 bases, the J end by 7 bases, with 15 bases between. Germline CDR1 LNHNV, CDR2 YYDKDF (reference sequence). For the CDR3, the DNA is TGTGCCACCAGCAGAGATGGCCAGGGAATGGGTGAAAAACTGTTTTTT. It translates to CATSRDGQGMGEKLFF.

CDR3 region: CATSDTRDTGELFF. CDR3 sequence (DNA): TGTGCCACCAGTGATACACGGGACACCGGGGAGCTGTTTTTT. The chain joins TRBV24-1 to TRBJ2-2; no firm D call. The CDR3 totals 14 residues. Germline loops: CDR1 KGHDR, CDR2 SFDVKD. Trimming cost V 3 bases and J 3 bases, with 7 bases left between them.

The CDR3 here is CASSLGSGGGGYTF. Written as DNA, the CDR3 is TGTGCCAGCAGCTTGGGATCAGGGGGCGGTGGCTACACCTTC. This chain joins TRBV5-6 and TRBJ1-2; 8 bases map to TRBD1. The CDR3 length is 14 residues. Germline V gene lookup returns CDR1 SGHDT and CDR2 YYEEEE. J was trimmed by 7 bases and V by 0 bases; bases with no gene match: 5.

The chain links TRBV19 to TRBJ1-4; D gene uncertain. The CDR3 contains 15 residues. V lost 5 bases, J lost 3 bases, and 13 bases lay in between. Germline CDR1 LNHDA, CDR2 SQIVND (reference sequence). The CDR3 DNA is TGTGCCAGTAGTTCCCAGCTATTTGCTAATGAAAAACTGTTTTTT. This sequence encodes CASSSQLFANEKLFF.

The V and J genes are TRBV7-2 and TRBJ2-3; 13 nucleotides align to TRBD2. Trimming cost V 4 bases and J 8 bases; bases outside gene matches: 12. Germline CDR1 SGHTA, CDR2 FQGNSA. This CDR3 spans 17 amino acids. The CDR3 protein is CASSSTSGGLRAGTQYF. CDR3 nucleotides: TGTGCCAGCAGCTCGACTAGCGGGGGGTTACGAGCTGGTACGCAGTATTTT.

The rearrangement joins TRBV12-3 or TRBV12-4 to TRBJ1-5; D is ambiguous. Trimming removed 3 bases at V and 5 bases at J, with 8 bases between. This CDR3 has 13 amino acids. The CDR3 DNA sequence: TGTGCCAGCAGTTTGGTCAGTTATCAGCCCCAGCATTTT. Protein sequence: CASSLVSYQPQHF.

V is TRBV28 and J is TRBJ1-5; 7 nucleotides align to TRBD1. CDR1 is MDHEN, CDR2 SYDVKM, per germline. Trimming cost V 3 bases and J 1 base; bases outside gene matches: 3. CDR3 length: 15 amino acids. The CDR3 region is CASSFIQGSNQPQHF. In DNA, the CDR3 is TGTGCCAGCAGTTTCATACAGGGGAGCAATCAGCCCCAGCATTTT. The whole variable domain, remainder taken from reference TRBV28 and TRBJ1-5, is DVKVTQSSRYLVKRTGEKVFLECVQDMDHENMFWYRQDPGLGLRLIYFSYDVKMKEKGDIPEGYSVSREKKERFSLILESASTNQTSMYLCASSFIQGSNQPQHFGDGTRLSIL.

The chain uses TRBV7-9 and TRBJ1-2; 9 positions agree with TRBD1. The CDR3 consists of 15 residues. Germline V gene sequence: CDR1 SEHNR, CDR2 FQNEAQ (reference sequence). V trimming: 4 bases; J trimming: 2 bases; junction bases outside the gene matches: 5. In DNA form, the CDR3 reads TGTGCCAGCAGCTATCTGACAGGGGGGAACTATGGCTACACCTTC. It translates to CASSYLTGGNYGYTF.

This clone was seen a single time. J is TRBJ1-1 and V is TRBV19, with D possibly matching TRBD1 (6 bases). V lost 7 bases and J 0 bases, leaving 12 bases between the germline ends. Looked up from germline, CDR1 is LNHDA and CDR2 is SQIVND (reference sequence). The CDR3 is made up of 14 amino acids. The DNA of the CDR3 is TGTGCCAGTAAACCGGGACAATTGAACACTGAAGCTTTCTTT. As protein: CASKPGQLNTEAFF.